This section outlines one T cell receptor (beta chain) sequence together with its context. TCRdb re-analysed the 5' RACE reads in MiXCR, keeping a single row per CDR3 protein. Of a few hundred thousand distinct CDR3 sequences detected, 15% to 20% appear once; the ten largest clones hold around 23%. This entry is derived from a study of T-cell memory formation after mild COVID-19. CDR1 SGDLS and CDR2 YYNGEE come from the germline V gene. V lost 0 bases, J lost 4 bases, and 8 bases lay in between. The CDR3 extends over 13 amino acids. This TCR was recovered from a man aged 18 to 29 who had mild COVID-19 (a few samples of this study predate the infection). Cell type and time point are not known. This chain connects TRBV9 to TRBJ2-7; no clear D. The sequenced sample consisted of PBMCs or a T cell subset sorted from them (not recorded which). The CDR3 protein is CASSVDPQYEQYF. The CDR3, as DNA: TGTGCCAGCAGCGTAGATCCCCAGTACGAGCAGTACTTC.